This TCR beta chain originates from a study of shared clonotypes between healthy human individuals. Between the trimmed V and J ends, which lost 3 bases and 0 bases, there was a span of 8 bases. CDR1 and CDR2 (germline): LNHDA, SQIVND (reference sequence). The CDR3 extends over 15 amino acids. TCRdb keeps only in-frame clones here, not all; method: immunoSEQ multiplex PCR. The sample lists 500,000 to 700,000 clones; about 95% were seen once. Terminally differentiated effector memory CD45RA+ cells were excluded from the naive CD8 cells, which were CD45RO-negative and positively selected for CCR7. The study drew all its donors from Caucasian adults living in Nashville, Tennessee.

Sequenced: naive CD8+ T cells sorted from blood. This chain joins TRBV19 and TRBJ1-4, with a possible D match to TRBD1 (6 bases). This clonotype was sampled from a woman younger than 45 in good health. CDR3 sequence reads: CASSIGTSTNEKLFF. The CDR3 bases are TGTGCCAGTAGTATCGGGACATCAACTAATGAAAAACTGTTTTTT.